A single T cell receptor (beta chain) is shown here with its context. The source of the sample is a study of blood T cell repertoires in COVID-19. In the study overall: COVID-19 samples collected from the United States, Italy and Spain covered acute and convalescent phases. In each case, the material was cDNA or gDNA derived from T cells, B-cell-depleted T cells, or PBMCs.

Per the original methods: Quantification of nucleated cells was approximated via reference gene primer amplification. Assay: immunoSEQ multiplex PCR; the TCRdb copy retains only in-frame clones and omits some. That table supplies the V and J calls and clone size; D and trimming were determined from the DNA. This sample has over 100,000 clones; 70% to 90% occur once, and the top ten carry over 1.2%. The CDR3 loop spans 17 amino acids. The germline gives CDR1 SGHAT, CDR2 FQNNGV. The V end lost 5 bases, the J end lost 1 base, and 19 bases lay between the germline ends. The source of this sequence is a man between 40 and 49 years old with acute or convalescent COVID-19. This sequence joins TRBV11-2 and TRBJ2-3, with D maybe TRBD2 (5 bases). Sample: peripheral blood. CDR3 DNA sequence: TGTGCCAGCAGCCATACTAGGCTGGAGTTGGGCACAGATACGCAGTATTTT. This encodes CASSHTRLELGTDTQYF. The complete variable domain, with remaining parts taken from reference TRBV11-2 and TRBJ2-3, reads EAGVAQSPRYKIIEKRQSVAFWCNPISGHATLYWYQQILGQGPKLLIQFQNNGVVDDSQLPKDRFSAERLKGVDSTLKIQPAKLEDSAVYLCASSHTRLELGTDTQYFGPGTRLTVL.